A single sample is the source of the 4 T cell receptor beta chains below, sequenced in a study of regulatory T cells in long-lasting Graves disease. Arm-PCR of CDR3 regions and iRepertoire HTBI primers were the basis on which TCR beta libraries were built. MiXCR was run by TCRdb on the multiplex PCR reads, yielding one entry per CDR3 protein. The sample includes over 350,000 distinct CDR3 sequences, roughly 15% seen only once; the top ten take around a sixth. The time point is: newly diagnosed GD, antithyroid drugs for less than 3 months. With RNA extracted from PBMCs as input, the TCR library was made. A further study also used this sample, focusing on T cells in Graves' hyperthyroidism and ophthalmopathy.

Sequencing was performed on peripheral blood mononuclear cells (PBMCs), taken at new diagnosis, from a patient treated with antithyroid drugs. These receptors originate from a woman between 50 and 59 years old with Graves disease.

This clonotype has just a few counts. The CDR3 spells CASSELGGHEQFF. CDR3 DNA sequence: TGTGCCAGCAGTGAATTGGGTGGGCATGAGCAGTTCTTC. This sequence joins TRBV25-1 and TRBJ2-1; D remains ambiguous. Trimming left V 1 base short and J 8 bases short, with 9 bases between. CDR1 and CDR2 (germline): MGHDK, SYGVNS. The CDR3 totals 13 residues.

This clonotype was found many times. The chain is built from TRBV20-1 and TRBJ1-1; possibly TRBD1 for D (6 bases). The CDR3 sequence is 15 residues long. Trimming removed 5 bases from V and 3 bases from J, with 19 bases in between. Germline V gives CDR1 DFQATT, CDR2 SNEGSKA (reference sequence). The DNA of the CDR3 is TGCAGTGCTGCCGAGCCAGGGGACTCGGACACTGAAGCTTTCTTT. Protein sequence: CSAAEPGDSDTEAFF.

The table lists this clonotype with many counts. The rearrangement links TRBV3-1 to TRBJ2-7, with TRBD2 identical over 7 bases. J gave up 2 bases and V 1 base, and 11 bases lay outside the gene matches. CDR3 length equals 17 residues. Looked up from germline, CDR1 is LGHDT and CDR2 is YNNKEL (reference sequence). The CDR3 nucleotides are TGTGCCAGCAGCCAAGGCGCCGGGGGGACTGGCGCCTACGAGCAGTACTTC. Residues: CASSQGAGGTGAYEQYF.

There are a few counts of this clonotype. The V and J genes are TRBV11-2 and TRBJ2-1; D possibly corresponds to TRBD2 (5 bases). The V end lost 1 base, the J end lost 5 bases, and 12 bases lay between the germline ends. Germline V CDR1 and CDR2: SGHAT, FQNNGV. The CDR3 is 15 residues long. The CDR3 nucleotides are TGTGCCAGCAGCTTAGCACCGGACTTAAACAATGAGCAGTTCTTC. This codes for CASSLAPDLNNEQFF.